A selection of T cell receptor beta chains follows, all from one sample in a study of T cell repertoires in cytomegalovirus infection. Each CDR3 protein is one row after TCRdb ran MiXCR on the reads. This sample has 86,000 or so distinct CDR3 sequences, with around 25% found just once. Antigen specificity for these receptors is unknown. Material: CD8+ T cells from cultured PBMCs, obtained from culture after CMV antigen stimulation. The source is a human donor in good health (CMV status not recorded). Some clones in this sample may be carry-over from other donors' samples. CDR3s include the opening cysteine and the closing phenylalanine or tryptophan. A D gene is named only where the DNA matches it firmly. The listing skips clone size in some rows; elsewhere it reads once, few, many or a size class.

TRBJ2-7 few TRBV7-9 TRBD1 16 TGTGCCAGCAGCCACCCTCGGGACAGGGGAGCCTACGAGCAGTACTTC CASSHPRDRGAYEQYF
TRBJ2-1 few TRBV2 TRBD2 17 TGTGCCAGCAGTGAAGGAGGGACTAGCGGACCCTACAATGAGCAGTTCTTC CASSEGGTSGPYNEQFF
TRBJ2-1 NA TRBV6-2/TRBV6-3 TRBD2 19 TGTGCCAGCAGTTCCCGTCTTGGACTAGCGGGGCCCACGTACAATGAGCAGTTCTTC CASSSRLGLAGPTYNEQFF
TRBJ2-6 few TRBV9 NA 17 TGTGCCAGCAGCGTAGAACACTCGAGGCCTGGGGCCAACGTCCTGACTTTC CASSVEHSRPGANVLTF
TRBJ1-1 NA TRBV29-1 TRBD1 13 TGCAGCGTCGCCCCACAGGGGGCCACTGAAGCTTTCTTT CSVAPQGATEAFF
TRBJ1-1 NA TRBV6-2/TRBV6-3 TRBD1 12 TGTGCCAGCAGTTGGGACAGGTTGCAAGCTTTCTTT CASSWDRLQAFF
TRBJ2-7 few TRBV12-5 NA 14 TGTGCTAGTGATTCCGGGGCCAGCTCCTACGAGCAGTACTTC CASDSGASSYEQYF
TRBJ1-3 NA TRBV7-9 TRBD1 15 TGTGCCAGCAGCTCCAGAGACAGGGCTGGAAACACCATATATTTT CASSSRDRAGNTIYF
TRBJ2-1 NA TRBV6-5 TRBD1 13 TGTGCCAGCAGTACTGACAGGGTGGGGGAGCAGTTCTTC CASSTDRVGEQFF
TRBJ1-2 many TRBV19 NA 17 TGTGCCAGTAGTATTCAACCCCAGAGGGGGATGAACTATGGCTACACCTTC CASSIQPQRGMNYGYTF
TRBJ2-5 NA TRBV7-9 NA 13 TGTGCCAGCAGCCCTCGAGCCCCAGAGACCCAGTACTTC CASSPRAPETQYF
TRBJ1-1 many TRBV7-2 TRBD1 16 TGTGCCAGCAGCCCTCGGGACAGGGGGCCGCTCACTGAAGCTTTCTTT CASSPRDRGPLTEAFF
TRBJ2-5 few TRBV6-1 NA 13 TGTGCCAGCGGGGACCCCGGTAGTGAAACCCAGTACTTC CASGDPGSETQYF
TRBJ1-1 NA TRBV12-3/TRBV12-4 TRBD1 16 TGTGCCAGCAGCCGTCCCGCAGGGGGCTTGGGGACTGAAGCTTTCTTT CASSRPAGGLGTEAFF
TRBJ2-7 NA TRBV27 NA 14 TGTGCCAGCAGTTTGCCCGGGGGAAACTACGAGCAGTACTTC CASSLPGGNYEQYF
TRBJ2-2 few TRBV11-2 NA 15 TGTGCCAGCGAACCAGAGGCGCCACTGGGCGGGGAGCTGTTTTTT CASEPEAPLGGELFF